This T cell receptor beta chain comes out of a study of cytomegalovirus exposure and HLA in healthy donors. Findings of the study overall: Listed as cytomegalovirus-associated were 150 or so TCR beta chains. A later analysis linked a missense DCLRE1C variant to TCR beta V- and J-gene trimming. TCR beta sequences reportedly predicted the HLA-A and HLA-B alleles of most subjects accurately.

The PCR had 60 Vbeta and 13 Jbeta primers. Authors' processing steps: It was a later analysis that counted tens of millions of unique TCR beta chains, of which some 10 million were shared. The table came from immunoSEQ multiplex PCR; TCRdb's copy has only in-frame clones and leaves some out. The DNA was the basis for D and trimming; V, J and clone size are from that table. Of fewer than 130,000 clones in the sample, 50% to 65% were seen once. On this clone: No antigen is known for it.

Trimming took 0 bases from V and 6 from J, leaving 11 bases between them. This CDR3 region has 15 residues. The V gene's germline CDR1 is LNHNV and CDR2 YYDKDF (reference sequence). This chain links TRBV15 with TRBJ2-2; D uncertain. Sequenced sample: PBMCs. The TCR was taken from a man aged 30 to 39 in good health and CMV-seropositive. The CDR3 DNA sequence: TGTGCCACCAGCAGAGAATCCCCCAGGCCCGGGGAGCTGTTTTTT. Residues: CATSRESPRPGELFF.